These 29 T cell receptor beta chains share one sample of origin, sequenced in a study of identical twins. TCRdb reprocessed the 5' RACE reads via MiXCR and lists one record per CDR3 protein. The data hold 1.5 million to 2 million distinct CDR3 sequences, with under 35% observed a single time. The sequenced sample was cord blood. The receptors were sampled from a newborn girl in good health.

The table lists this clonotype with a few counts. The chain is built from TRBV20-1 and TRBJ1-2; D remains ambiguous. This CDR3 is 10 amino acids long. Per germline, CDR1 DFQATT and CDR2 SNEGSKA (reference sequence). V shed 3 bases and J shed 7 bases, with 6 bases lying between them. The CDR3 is CSARVFGYTF. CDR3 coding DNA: TGCAGTGCTAGGGTTTTTGGCTACACCTTC.

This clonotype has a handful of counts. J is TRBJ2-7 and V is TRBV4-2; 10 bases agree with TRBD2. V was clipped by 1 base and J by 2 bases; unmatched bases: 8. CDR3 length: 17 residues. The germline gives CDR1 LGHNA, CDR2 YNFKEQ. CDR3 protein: CASSQAQRGGYAYEQYF. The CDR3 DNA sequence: TGTGCCAGCAGCCAAGCCCAGCGGGGGGGATATGCCTACGAGCAGTACTTC.

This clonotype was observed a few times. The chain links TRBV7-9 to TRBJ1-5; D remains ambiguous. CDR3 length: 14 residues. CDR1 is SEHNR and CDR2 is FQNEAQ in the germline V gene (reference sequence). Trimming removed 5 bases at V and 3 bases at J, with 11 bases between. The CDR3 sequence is CASSPNRSNQPQHF. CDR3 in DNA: TGTGCCAGCAGCCCAAACAGATCCAATCAGCCCCAGCATTTT.

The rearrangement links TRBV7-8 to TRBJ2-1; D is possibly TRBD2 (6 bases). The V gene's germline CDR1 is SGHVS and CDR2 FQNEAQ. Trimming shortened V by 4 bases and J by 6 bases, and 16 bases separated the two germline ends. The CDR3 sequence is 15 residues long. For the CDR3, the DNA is TGTGCCAGCAGCTCTTCTAGCGATAGGTCCAATGAGCAGTTCTTC. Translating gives CASSSSSDRSNEQFF.

CDR3 in DNA: TGCAGCGTTGAAGTTGCTAGCGGGGGTAGGAATGAGCAGTACTTC. Its protein product is CSVEVASGGRNEQYF. This chain joins TRBV29-1 and TRBJ2-7, with 10 bases matching TRBD2. This CDR3 spans 15 amino acids. In germline, CDR1 is SQVTM, CDR2 ANQGSEA. V lost 1 base to trimming and J lost 7 bases; unmatched junction nucleotides: 10.

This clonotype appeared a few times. CDR3 sequence (DNA): TGTGCCAGCAGTACGCCTAGCGGGAGCGTCCTCACTGAGCAGTTCTTC. This encodes CASSTPSGSVLTEQFF. This rearrangement joins TRBV6-6 to TRBJ2-1, with 10 bases that match TRBD2. After removal of 5 bases from V and 9 bases from J, the junction contained 13 bases not matched to a gene. The CDR3 runs to 16 residues. Per the germline V gene, CDR1 is MNHNY and CDR2 is SVGAGI (reference sequence).

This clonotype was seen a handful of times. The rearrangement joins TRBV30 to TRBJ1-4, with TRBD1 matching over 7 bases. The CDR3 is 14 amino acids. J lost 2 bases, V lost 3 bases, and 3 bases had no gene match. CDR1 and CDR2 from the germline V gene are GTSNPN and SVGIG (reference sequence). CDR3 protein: CAWRLQGTNEKLFF. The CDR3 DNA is TGTGCCTGGAGGCTACAGGGGACTAATGAAAAACTGTTTTTT. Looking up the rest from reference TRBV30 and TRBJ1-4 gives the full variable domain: SQTIHQWPATLVQPVGSPLSLECTVEGTSNPNLYWYRQAAGRGLQLLFYSVGIGQISSEVPQNLSASRPQDRQFILSSKKLLLSDSGFYLCAWRLQGTNEKLFFGSGTQLSVL.

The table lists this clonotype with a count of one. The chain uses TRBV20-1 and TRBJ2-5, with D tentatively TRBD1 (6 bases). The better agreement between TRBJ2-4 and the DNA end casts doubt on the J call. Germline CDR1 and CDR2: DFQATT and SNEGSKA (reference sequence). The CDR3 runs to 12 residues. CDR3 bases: TGCAGTGCTATCCGGACAGCGGACATTCAGTACTTC. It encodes CSAIRTADIQYF.

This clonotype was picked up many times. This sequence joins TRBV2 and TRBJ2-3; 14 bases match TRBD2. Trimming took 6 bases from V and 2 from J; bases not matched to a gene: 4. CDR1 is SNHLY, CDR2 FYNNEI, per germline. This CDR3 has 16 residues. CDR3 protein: CASRRLAGGLTDTQYF. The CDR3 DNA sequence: TGTGCCAGCAGGAGACTAGCGGGAGGGCTCACAGATACGCAGTATTTT.

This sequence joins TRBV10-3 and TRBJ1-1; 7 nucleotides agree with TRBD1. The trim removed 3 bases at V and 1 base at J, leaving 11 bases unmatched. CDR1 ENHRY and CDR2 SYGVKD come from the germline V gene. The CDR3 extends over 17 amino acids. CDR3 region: CAISERTTGVTNTEAFF. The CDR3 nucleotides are TGTGCCATCAGTGAACGTACCACAGGGGTTACGAACACTGAAGCTTTCTTT.

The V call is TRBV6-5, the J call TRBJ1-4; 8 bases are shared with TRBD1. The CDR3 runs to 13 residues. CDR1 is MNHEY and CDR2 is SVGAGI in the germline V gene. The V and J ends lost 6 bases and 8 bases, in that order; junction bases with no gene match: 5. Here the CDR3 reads CASRRTGREKLFF. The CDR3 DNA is TGTGCCAGCAGAAGGACAGGGCGAGAAAAACTGTTTTTT.

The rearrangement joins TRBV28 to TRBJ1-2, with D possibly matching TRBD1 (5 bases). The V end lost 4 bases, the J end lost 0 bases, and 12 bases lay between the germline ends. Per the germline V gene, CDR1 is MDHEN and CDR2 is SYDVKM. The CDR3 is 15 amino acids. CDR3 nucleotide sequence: TGTGCCAGCAGTTACCCGAGGGACGCTAACTATGGCTACACCTTC. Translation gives CASSYPRDANYGYTF.

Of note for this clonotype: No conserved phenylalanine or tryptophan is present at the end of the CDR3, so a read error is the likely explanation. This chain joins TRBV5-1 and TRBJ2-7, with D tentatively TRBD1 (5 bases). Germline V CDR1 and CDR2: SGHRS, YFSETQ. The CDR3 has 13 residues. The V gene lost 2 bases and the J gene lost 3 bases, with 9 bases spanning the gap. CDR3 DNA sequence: TGCGCCAGCAGCTTAATCACAGGCTACGAGCAGTACCTC. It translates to CASSLITGYEQYL.

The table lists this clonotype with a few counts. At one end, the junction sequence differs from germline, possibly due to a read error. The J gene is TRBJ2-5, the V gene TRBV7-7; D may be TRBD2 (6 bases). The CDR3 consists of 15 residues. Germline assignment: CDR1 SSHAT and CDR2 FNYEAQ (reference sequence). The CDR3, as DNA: TGTGCTAGCAGCTTAGCCCCGACTAGCCAAGAGACCCAGTACTTC. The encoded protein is CASSLAPTSQETQYF.

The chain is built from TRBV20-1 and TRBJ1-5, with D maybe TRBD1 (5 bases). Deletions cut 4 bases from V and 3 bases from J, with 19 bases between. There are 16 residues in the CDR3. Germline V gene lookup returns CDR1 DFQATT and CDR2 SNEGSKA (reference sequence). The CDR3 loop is CSAIIPSGPSNQPQHF. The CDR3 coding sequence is TGCAGTGCTATTATCCCCTCAGGGCCTTCCAATCAGCCCCAGCATTTT.

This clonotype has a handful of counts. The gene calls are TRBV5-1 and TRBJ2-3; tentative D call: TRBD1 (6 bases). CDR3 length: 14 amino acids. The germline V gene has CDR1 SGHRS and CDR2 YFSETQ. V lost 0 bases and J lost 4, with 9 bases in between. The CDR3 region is CASSLGGPSDTQYF. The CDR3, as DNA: TGCGCCAGCAGCTTGGGGGGGCCTTCAGATACGCAGTATTTT.

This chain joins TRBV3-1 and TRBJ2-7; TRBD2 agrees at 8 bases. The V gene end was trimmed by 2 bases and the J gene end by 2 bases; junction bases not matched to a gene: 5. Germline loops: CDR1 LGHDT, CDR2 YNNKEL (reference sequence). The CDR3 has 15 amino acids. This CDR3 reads CASSQRPGLAYEQYF. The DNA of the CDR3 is TGTGCCAGCAGCCAACGCCCGGGACTAGCCTACGAGCAGTACTTC.

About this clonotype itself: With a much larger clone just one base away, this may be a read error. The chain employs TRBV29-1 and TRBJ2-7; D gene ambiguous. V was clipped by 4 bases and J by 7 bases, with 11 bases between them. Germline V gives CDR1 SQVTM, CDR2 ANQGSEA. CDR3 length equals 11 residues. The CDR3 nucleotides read TGCAGCGTTGTCCCGATGGATGAGCAGTACTTC. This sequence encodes CSVVPMDEQYF.

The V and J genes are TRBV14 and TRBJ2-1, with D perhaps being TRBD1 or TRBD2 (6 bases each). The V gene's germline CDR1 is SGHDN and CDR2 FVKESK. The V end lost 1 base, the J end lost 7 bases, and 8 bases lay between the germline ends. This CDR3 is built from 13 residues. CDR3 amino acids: CASSQGGANEQFF. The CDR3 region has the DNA TGTGCCAGCAGCCAAGGGGGGGCAAATGAGCAGTTCTTC.

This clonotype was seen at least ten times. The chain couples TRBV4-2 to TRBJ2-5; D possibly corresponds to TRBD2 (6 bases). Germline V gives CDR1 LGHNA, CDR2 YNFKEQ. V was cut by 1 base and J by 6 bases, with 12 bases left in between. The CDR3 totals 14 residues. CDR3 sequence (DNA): TGTGCCAGCAGCCAAGCGCAGGGAGGAAAGACCCAGTACTTC. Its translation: CASSQAQGGKTQYF.

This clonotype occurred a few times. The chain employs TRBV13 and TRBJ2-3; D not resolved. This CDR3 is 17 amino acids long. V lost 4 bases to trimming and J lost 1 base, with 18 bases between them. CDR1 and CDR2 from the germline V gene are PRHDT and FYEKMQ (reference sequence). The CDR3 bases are TGTGCCAGCAGCTCCCGTATGGGCGCCCGAGGCACAGATACGCAGTATTTT. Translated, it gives CASSSRMGARGTDTQYF.

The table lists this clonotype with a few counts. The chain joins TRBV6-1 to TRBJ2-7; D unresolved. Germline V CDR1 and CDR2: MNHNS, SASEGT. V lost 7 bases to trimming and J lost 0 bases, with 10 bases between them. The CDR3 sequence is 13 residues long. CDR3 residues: CASTHGASYEQYF. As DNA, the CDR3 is TGTGCCAGCACCCATGGAGCCTCCTACGAGCAGTACTTC.

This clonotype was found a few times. The CDR3 DNA reads as TGTGCCAGCTCACCCCAATGGGCTTTTGGCTATGGCTACACCTTC. This encodes CASSPQWAFGYGYTF. The rearrangement uses TRBV18 and TRBJ1-2; D remains ambiguous. Between the trimmed V and J ends, which lost 3 bases and 4 bases, there was a span of 15 bases. CDR3 size: 15 residues. Germline CDR1 and CDR2: KGHSH and LQKENI.

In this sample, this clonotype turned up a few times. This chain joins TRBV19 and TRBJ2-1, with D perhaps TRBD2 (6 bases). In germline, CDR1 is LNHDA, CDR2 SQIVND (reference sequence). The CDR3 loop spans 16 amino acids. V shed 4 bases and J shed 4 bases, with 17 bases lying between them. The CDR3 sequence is CASSKIIGSAYNEQFF. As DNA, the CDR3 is TGTGCCAGTAGTAAAATTATCGGGAGTGCGTACAATGAGCAGTTCTTC.

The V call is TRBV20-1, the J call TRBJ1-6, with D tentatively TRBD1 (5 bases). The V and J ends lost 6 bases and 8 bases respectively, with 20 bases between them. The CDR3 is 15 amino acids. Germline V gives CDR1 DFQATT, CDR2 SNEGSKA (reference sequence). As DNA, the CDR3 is TGCAGTGCAAGACTAGCGGGACCCATTTATTCACCCCTCCACTTT. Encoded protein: CSARLAGPIYSPLHF.

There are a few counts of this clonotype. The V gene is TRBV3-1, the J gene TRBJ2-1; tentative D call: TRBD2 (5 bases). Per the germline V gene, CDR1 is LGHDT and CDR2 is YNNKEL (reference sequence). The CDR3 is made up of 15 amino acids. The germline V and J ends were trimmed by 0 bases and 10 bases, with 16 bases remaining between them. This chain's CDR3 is CASSQDWEPLGEQFF. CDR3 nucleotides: TGTGCCAGCAGCCAAGATTGGGAGCCTTTGGGAGAGCAGTTCTTC.

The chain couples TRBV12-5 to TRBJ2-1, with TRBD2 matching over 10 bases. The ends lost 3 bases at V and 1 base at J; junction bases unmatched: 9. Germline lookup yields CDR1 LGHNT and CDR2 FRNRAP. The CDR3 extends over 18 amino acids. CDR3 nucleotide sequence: TGTGCTAGTGGTTTTAGCCGGACTAGCGGAGGGTCCTACAATGAGCAGTTCTTC. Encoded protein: CASGFSRTSGGSYNEQFF.

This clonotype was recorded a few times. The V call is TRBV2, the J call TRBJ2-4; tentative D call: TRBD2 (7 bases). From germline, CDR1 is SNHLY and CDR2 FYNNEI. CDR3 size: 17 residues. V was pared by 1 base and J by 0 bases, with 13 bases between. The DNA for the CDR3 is TGTGCCAGCAGTGAAGTTGGGGGGGGGCTAGCCAAAAACATTCAGTACTTC. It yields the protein CASSEVGGGLAKNIQYF.

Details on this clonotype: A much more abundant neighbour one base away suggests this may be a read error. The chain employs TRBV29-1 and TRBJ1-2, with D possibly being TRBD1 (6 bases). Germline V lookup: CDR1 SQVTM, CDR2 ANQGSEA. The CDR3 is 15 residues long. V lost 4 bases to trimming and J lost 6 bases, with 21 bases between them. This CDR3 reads CSVGPLGARGNGYTF. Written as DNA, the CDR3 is TGCAGCGTTGGACCATTAGGTGCGAGGGGGAATGGCTACACCTTC.